This TCR beta chain emerged from a study of blood T cell repertoires in COVID-19. Study information: Specimens from acute and convalescent COVID-19 originated in the United States, Italy and Spain. T cells, B-cell-depleted T cells, or PBMCs supplied cDNA or gDNA.

Germline V gene data show CDR1 as LNHDA and CDR2 as SQIVND (reference sequence). V shed 2 bases and J shed 2 bases, with 10 bases lying between them. The CDR3 has 14 residues. In the original workflow: Estimation of nucleated cell counts was performed using reference gene primer amplification. Method: immunoSEQ multiplex PCR; TCRdb's copy keeps in-frame clones and lacks some. D and trimming were read from the DNA, whereas the V and J calls and clone size are those reported in that table. This sample has 200,000 to 250,000 clones, with more than 70% found just once. This receptor was taken from a man older than 75 with acute or convalescent COVID-19. Input material: peripheral blood. This rearrangement joins TRBV19 to TRBJ2-7; the D gene is possibly TRBD2 (7 bases). Written as DNA, the CDR3 is TGTGCCAGTAGTATACGGGGGGCTACCTACGAGCAGTACTTC. This encodes CASSIRGATYEQYF.